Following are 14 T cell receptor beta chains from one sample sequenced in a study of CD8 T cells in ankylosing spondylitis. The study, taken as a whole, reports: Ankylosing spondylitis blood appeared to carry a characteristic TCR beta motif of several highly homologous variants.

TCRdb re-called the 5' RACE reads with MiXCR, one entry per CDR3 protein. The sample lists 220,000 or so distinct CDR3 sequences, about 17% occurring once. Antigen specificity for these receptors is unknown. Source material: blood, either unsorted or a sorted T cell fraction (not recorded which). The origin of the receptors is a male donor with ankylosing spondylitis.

CDR3 loop: CASSQGGPLDSYRYEQYF. The CDR3 region has the DNA TGCGCCAGCAGCCAAGGTGGACCTTTGGACAGCTACCGGTACGAGCAGTACTTC. The V gene is TRBV4-3, the J gene TRBJ2-7; maybe TRBD1 (6 bases). Trimming left V 1 base short and J 4 bases short, with 23 bases between. This CDR3 contains 18 residues. Germline V lookup: CDR1 LGHNA, CDR2 YSLEER.

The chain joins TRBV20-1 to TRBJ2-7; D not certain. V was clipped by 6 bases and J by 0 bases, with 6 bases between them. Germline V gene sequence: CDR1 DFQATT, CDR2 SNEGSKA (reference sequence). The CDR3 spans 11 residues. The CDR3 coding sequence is TGCAGTGCATCGGGCTCCTACGAGCAGTACTTC. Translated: CSASGSYEQYF.

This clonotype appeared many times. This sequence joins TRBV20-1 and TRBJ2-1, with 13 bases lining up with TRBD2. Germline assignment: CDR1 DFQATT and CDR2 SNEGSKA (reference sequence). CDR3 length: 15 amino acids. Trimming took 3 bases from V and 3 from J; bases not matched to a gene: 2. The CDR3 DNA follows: TGCAGTGCTAGGGGGACTAGCGGGGTCTACAATGAGCAGTTCTTC. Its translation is CSARGTSGVYNEQFF.

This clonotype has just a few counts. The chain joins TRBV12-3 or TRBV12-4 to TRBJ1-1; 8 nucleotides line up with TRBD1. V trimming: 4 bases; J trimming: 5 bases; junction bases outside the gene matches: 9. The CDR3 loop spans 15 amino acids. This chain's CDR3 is CASSSRTGLVTEAFF. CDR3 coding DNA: TGTGCCAGCAGTTCGCGGACAGGGTTGGTGACTGAAGCTTTCTTT.

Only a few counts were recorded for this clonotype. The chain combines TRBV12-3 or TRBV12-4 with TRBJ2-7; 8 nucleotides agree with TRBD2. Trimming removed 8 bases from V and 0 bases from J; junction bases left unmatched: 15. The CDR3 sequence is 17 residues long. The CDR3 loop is CASRGPGGPLSSYEQYF. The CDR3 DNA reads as TGTGCCAGCCGGGGTCCGGGAGGGCCATTGAGCTCCTACGAGCAGTACTTC.

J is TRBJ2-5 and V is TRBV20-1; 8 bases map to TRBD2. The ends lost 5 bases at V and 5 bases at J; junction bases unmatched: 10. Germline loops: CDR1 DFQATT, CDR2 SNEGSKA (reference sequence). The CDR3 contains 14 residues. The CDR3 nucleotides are TGCAGTGCTCACCTACTAGCGGTAGTGGAGACCCAGTACTTC. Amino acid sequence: CSAHLLAVVETQYF.

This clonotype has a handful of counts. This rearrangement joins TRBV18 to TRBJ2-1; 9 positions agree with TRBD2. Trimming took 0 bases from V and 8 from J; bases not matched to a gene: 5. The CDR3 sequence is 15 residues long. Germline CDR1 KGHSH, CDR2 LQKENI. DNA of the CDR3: TGTGCCAGCTCACCACCAGGGACTAGCTCACATGAGCAGTTCTTC. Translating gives CASSPPGTSSHEQFF.

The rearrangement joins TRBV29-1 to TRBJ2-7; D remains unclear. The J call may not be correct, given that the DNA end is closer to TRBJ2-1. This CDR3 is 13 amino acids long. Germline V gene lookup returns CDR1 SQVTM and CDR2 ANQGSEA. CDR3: CSTWSLTYNEQFF. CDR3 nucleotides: TGCAGCACGTGGAGCTTAACCTACAATGAGCAGTTCTTC.

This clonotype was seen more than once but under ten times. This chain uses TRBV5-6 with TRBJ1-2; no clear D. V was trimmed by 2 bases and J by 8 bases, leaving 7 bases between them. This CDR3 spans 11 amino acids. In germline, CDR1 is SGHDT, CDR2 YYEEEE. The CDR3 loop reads CASSFGVGYTF. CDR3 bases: TGTGCCAGCAGCTTCGGGGTCGGCTACACCTTC.

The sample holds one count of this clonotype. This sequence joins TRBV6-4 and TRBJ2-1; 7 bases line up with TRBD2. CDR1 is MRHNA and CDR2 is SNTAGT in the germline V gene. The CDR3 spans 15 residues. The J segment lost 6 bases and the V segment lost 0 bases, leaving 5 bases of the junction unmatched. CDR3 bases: TGTGCCAGCAGTGACTCGGGGGAGGGCCTCAATGAGCAGTTCTTC. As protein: CASSDSGEGLNEQFF.

This CDR3 reads CASSLAADYGYTF. CDR3 sequence (DNA): TGTGCCAGCAGTTTAGCGGCCGACTATGGCTACACCTTC. V is TRBV27 and J is TRBJ1-2; no clear D gene. Germline values: CDR1 MNHEY, CDR2 SMNVEV (reference sequence). V was shortened by 2 bases and J by 3 bases, with 7 bases between the two germline ends. The CDR3 totals 13 residues.

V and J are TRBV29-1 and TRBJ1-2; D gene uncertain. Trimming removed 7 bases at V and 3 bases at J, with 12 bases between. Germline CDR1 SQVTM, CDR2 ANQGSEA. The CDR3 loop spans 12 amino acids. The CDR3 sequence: CSADTDHYGYTF. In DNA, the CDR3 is TGCAGCGCTGACACTGATCACTATGGCTACACCTTC.

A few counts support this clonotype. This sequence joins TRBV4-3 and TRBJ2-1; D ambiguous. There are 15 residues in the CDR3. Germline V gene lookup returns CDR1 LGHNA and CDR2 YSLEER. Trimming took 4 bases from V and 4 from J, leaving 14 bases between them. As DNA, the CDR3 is TGCGCCAGCAGCCTCGCCAGCAGTGCTTACAATGAGCAGTTCTTC. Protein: CASSLASSAYNEQFF.

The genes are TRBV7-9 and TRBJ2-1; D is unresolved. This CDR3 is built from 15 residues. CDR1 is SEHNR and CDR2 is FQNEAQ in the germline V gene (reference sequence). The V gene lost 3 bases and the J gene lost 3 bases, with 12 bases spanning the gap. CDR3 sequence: CASSFLEVSYNEQFF. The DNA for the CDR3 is TGTGCCAGCAGCTTCCTAGAGGTGAGCTACAATGAGCAGTTCTTC.